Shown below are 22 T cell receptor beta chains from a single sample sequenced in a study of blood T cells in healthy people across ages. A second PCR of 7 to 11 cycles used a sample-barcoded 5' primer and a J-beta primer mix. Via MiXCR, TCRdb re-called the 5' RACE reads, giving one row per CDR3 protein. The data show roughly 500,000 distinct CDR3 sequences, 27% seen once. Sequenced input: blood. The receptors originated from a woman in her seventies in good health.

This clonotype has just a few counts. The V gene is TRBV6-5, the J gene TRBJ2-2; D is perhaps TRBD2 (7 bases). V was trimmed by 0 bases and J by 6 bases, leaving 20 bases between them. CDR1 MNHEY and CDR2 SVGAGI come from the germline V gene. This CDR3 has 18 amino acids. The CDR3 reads CASSYSALAGAGAGELFF. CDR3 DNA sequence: TGTGCCAGCAGTTACTCTGCCCTCGCGGGGGCAGGAGCCGGGGAGCTGTTTTTT.

CDR3 coding DNA: TGCGCCAGCACCCAACAGGGGAGTTCCTATGGCTACACCTTC. It translates to CASTQQGSSYGYTF. The chain employs TRBV5-1 and TRBJ1-2, with 7 bases fitting TRBD1. The germline gives CDR1 SGHRS, CDR2 YFSETQ. CDR3 size: 14 residues. Trimming at V came to 6 bases and at J to 4 bases, leaving 9 bases not matched to a gene.

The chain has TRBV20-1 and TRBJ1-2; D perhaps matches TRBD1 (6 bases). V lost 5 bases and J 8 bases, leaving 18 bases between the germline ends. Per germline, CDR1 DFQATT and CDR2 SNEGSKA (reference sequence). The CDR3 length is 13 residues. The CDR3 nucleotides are TGCAGTGCTGCCCCACAGGGCTTCGTGGGCTACACCTTC. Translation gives CSAAPQGFVGYTF.

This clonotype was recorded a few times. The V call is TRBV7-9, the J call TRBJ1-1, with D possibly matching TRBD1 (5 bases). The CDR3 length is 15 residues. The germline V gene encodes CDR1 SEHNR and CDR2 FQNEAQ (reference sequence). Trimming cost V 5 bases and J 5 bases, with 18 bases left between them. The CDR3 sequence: CASSAGTVGRTEAFF. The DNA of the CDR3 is TGTGCCAGCAGCGCCGGGACCGTGGGTAGGACTGAAGCTTTCTTT.

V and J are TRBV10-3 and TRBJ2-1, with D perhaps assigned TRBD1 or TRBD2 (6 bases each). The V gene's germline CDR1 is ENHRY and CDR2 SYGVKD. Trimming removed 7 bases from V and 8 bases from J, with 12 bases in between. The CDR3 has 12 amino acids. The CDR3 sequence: CAIKRGDHEQFF. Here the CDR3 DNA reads TGTGCCATCAAGAGGGGGGACCATGAGCAGTTCTTC.

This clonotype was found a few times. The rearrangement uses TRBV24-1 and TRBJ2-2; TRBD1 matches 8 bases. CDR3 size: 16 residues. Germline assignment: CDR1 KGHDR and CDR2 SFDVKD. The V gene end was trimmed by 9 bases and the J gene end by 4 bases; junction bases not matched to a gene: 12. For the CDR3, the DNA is TGTGCCACCGGAAGATCAGGGGGCGCGGTCACCGGGGAGCTGTTTTTT. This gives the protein CATGRSGGAVTGELFF.

CDR3 coding DNA: TGTGCCAGCAGCCTGGACTCGCCGGCGGAGCAGTACTTC. Protein product: CASSLDSPAEQYF. This chain connects TRBV12-3 or TRBV12-4 to TRBJ2-7, with D maybe TRBD2 (5 bases). The CDR3 spans 13 residues. V was clipped by 6 bases and J by 7 bases, with 16 bases between them.

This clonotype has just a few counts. Written as DNA, the CDR3 is TGTGCCATCAGTGAAGGTAGCGGATCTCTCGAGCAGTACTTC. This encodes CAISEGSGSLEQYF. J is TRBJ2-7 and V is TRBV10-3; D is perhaps TRBD2 (6 bases). Germline lookup yields CDR1 ENHRY and CDR2 SYGVKD. The CDR3 is made up of 14 amino acids. The ends were cut back, 3 bases at V and 6 bases at J, with 15 bases in the middle.

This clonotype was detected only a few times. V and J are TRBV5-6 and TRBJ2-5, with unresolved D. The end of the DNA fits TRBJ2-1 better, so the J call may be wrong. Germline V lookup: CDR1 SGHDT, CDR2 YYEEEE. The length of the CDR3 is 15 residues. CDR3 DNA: TGTGCCAGCGACGTTGGCTCTTCGAGAGGAAATGAGCAGTTCTTC. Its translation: CASDVGSSRGNEQFF.

As DNA, the CDR3 is TGTGCCAGCAGCGCCCGGGACAGGGCCCTTGAAGCTTTCTTT. Its translation is CASSARDRALEAFF. J is TRBJ1-1 and V is TRBV7-2; 9 bases map to TRBD1. This CDR3 contains 14 residues. Germline-derived CDR1 and CDR2 are SGHTA and FQGNSA. After removal of 5 bases from V and 7 bases from J, the junction contained 8 bases not matched to a gene.

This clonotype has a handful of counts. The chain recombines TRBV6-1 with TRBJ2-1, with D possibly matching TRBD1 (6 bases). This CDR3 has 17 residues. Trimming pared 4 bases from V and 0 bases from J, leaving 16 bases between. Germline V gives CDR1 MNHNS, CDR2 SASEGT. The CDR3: CASSASLLGASYNEQFF. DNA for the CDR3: TGTGCCAGCAGTGCCTCCCTTCTGGGGGCCTCCTACAATGAGCAGTTCTTC.

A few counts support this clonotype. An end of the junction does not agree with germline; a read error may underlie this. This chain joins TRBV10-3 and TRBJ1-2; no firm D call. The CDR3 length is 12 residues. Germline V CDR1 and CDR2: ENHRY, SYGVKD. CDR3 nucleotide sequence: TGTGCCATCAGTGAGTCTACCCAAGCCTACGCCTTC. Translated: CAISESTQAYAF.

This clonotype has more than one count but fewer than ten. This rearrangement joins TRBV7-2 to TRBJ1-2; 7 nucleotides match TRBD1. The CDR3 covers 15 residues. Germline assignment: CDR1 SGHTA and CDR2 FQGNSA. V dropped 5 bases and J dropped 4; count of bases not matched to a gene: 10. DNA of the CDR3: TGTGCCAGCAGCCCGTCCACACAGGGGATCTATGGCTACACCTTC. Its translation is CASSPSTQGIYGYTF.

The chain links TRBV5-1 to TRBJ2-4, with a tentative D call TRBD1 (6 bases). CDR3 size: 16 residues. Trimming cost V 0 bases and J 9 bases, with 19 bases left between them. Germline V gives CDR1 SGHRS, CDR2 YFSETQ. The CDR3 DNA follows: TGCGCCAGCAGCTTGGGGCAGGGGTTTGAGTTTGGCATTCAGTACTTC. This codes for CASSLGQGFEFGIQYF.

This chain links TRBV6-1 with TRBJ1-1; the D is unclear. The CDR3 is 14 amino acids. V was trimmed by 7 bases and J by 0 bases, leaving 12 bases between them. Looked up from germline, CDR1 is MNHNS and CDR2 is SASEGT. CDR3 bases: TGTGCCAGCACGGTCGGGAGTCTGAACACTGAAGCTTTCTTT. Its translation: CASTVGSLNTEAFF.

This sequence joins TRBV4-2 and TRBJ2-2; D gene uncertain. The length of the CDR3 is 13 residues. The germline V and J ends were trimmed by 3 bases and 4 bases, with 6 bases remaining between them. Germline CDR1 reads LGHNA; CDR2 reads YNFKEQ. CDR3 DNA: TGTGCCAGCAGCCAGAGTCCCACCGGGGAGCTGTTTTTT. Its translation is CASSQSPTGELFF.

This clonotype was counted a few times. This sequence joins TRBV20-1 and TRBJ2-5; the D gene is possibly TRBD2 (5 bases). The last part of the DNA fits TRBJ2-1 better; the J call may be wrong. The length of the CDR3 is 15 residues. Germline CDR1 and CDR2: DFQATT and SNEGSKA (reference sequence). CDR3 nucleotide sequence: TGCAGTGCCCCTGGAGGACCCCTGGGATACAATGAGCAGTTCTTC. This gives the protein CSAPGGPLGYNEQFF.

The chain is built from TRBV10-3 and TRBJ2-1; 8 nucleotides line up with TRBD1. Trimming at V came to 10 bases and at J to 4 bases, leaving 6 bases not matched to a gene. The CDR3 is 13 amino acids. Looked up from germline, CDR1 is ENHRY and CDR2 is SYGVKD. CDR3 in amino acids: CATGQEGYNEQFF. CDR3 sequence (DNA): TGTGCCACGGGACAGGAGGGGTACAATGAGCAGTTCTTC.

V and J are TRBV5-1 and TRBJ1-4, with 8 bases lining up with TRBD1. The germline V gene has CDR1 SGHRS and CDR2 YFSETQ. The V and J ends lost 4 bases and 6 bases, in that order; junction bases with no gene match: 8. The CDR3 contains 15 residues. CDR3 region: CASSGQGTGDEKLFF. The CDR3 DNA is TGCGCCAGCAGCGGTCAAGGGACAGGAGATGAAAAACTGTTTTTT.

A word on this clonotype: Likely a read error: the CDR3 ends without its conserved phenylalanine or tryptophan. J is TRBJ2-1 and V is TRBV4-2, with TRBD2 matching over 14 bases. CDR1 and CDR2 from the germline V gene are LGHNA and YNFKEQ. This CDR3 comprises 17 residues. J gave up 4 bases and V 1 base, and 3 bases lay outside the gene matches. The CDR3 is CASSQGTSGGLYNEQFL. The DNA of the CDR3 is TGTGCCAGCAGCCAAGGGACTAGCGGGGGGTTATACAATGAGCAGTTCCTC.

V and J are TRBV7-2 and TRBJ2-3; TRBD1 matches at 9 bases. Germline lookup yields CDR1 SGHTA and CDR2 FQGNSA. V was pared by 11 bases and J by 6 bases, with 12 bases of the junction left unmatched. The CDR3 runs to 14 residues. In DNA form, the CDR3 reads TGTGCCTCTTCTCCACAGGGGGCGTCGGATACGCAGTATTTT. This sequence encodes CASSPQGASDTQYF.

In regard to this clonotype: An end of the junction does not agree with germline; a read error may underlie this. The CDR3 region has the DNA TGTGCCAGCAGCTTAGGACTAGGGCTAGCGGGGGGGTCCTCCTACAATGAGCGGTTCTTC. Its protein product is CASSLGLGLAGGSSYNERFF. This rearrangement joins TRBV11-2 to TRBJ2-5; TRBD2 aligns across 12 bases. The CDR3 contains 20 residues. Germline CDR1 and CDR2: SGHAT and FQNNGV.